Each of the 30 T cell receptor beta chains below was sequenced from the same sample in a study of a mutant IDH1 vaccine in newly diagnosed glioma. Which antigens these TCRs recognize remains unknown. TCRdb's table, derived via immunoSEQ multiplex PCR, lists solely in-frame clones and lacks some. The sample contains tens of thousands of clones, about 80% of which appear only once. Noted time point: week 11, during vaccination. A 20-mer mutant IDH1 peptide at 300 ug was injected subcutaneously with topical imiquimod. The material was PBMCs, obtained from a glioma patient whose treatment included an IDH1 peptide vaccine. These receptors all stem from a man over 45 with glioma.

On this clone itself: At the DNA level, this CDR3 is encoded by other sequences in the same sample as well. The V gene is TRBV5-1, the J gene TRBJ2-5; D gene uncertain. The CDR3 loop spans 13 amino acids. Trimming took off 2 bases at V and 2 bases at J, with 7 bases between the two ends. Germline V gives CDR1 SGHRS, CDR2 YFSETQ. The CDR3 sequence: CASSFRPQETQYF. For the CDR3, the DNA is TGCGCCAGCAGCTTTCGGCCTCAAGAGACCCAGTACTTC. Complete variable domain (other parts from reference TRBV5-1 and TRBJ2-5): KAGVTQTPRYLIKTRGQQVTLSCSPISGHRSVSWYQQTPGQGLQFLFEYFSETQRNKGNFPGRFSGRQFSNSRSEMNVSTLELGDSALYLCASSFRPQETQYFGPGTRLLVL.

The V and J genes are TRBV5-1 and TRBJ2-5; no clear D gene. The CDR3 is 12 amino acids. Deletions cut 4 bases from V and 2 bases from J, with 6 bases between. Per germline, CDR1 SGHRS and CDR2 YFSETQ. The CDR3 here is CASSDPQETQYF. The CDR3 DNA is TGCGCCAGCAGCGACCCTCAAGAGACCCAGTACTTC.

The chain links TRBV2 to TRBJ2-1; perhaps TRBD2 as D (5 bases). This CDR3 region has 15 residues. Trimming removed 3 bases at V and 3 bases at J, with 12 bases between. Germline V gene lookup returns CDR1 SNHLY and CDR2 FYNNEI. CDR3 residues: CASSDIGILYNEQFF. CDR3 nucleotides: TGTGCCAGCAGTGACATCGGGATACTCTACAATGAGCAGTTCTTC.

CDR3 protein: CASSGEQGTDYGYTF. The CDR3 nucleotides are TGTGCCAGCAGTGGGGAGCAGGGGACAGACTATGGCTACACCTTC. The chain employs TRBV2 and TRBJ1-2; 7 nucleotides align to TRBD1. Germline V gene lookup returns CDR1 SNHLY and CDR2 FYNNEI. Trimming cost V 4 bases and J 3 bases; bases outside gene matches: 8. This CDR3 comprises 15 residues.

The V gene is TRBV28, the J gene TRBJ1-1, with unresolved D. Germline CDR1 reads MDHEN; CDR2 reads SYDVKM. Trimming cost V 4 bases and J 1 base, with 4 bases left between them. This CDR3 comprises 12 residues. The CDR3 coding sequence is TGTGCCAGCAGTTCGGAGAACACTGAAGCTTTCTTT. Protein: CASSSENTEAFF. The variable domain in full, with the rest retrieved from reference TRBV28 and TRBJ1-1, is DVKVTQSSRYLVKRTGEKVFLECVQDMDHENMFWYRQDPGLGLRLIYFSYDVKMKEKGDIPEGYSVSREKKERFSLILESASTNQTSMYLCASSSENTEAFFGQGTRLTVV.

This clone appeared a single time. The rearrangement links TRBV18 to TRBJ2-2, with D uncertain. With 4 bases removed from V and 0 bases from J, the gap between germline ends came to 12 bases. Germline V lookup: CDR1 KGHSH, CDR2 LQKENI. The CDR3 length is 16 residues. The CDR3 sequence: CASSLDQTTNTGELFF. The CDR3 nucleotides are TGTGCCAGCTCACTTGACCAAACAACGAACACCGGGGAGCTGTTTTTT.

The chain couples TRBV7-2 to TRBJ2-2, with no clear D. CDR1 is SGHTA and CDR2 is FQGNSA in the germline V gene. This CDR3 is built from 13 residues. Trimming shortened V by 1 base and J by 4 bases, and 4 bases separated the two germline ends. CDR3 sequence (DNA): TGTGCCAGCAGCTTAGGCGGCACCGGGGAGCTGTTTTTT. It is translated as CASSLGGTGELFF.

This sequence joins TRBV7-2 and TRBJ1-1; 8 bases line up with TRBD1. V was clipped by 4 bases and J by 1 base; unmatched bases: 5. Germline-derived CDR1 and CDR2 are SGHTA and FQGNSA. The CDR3 loop spans 15 amino acids. CDR3 residues: CASSSQGVRNTEAFF. The CDR3 nucleotides read TGTGCCAGCAGCTCACAGGGGGTTAGGAACACTGAAGCTTTCTTT.

CDR3 coding DNA: TGTGCCAGTAGTATTTCCGCAAGGGACTATGGCTACACCTTC. Translating gives CASSISARDYGYTF. V gene TRBV19 combines with J gene TRBJ1-2; D call uncertain. The ends were cut back, 3 bases at V and 3 bases at J, with 11 bases in the middle. This CDR3 region has 14 residues. Germline CDR1 reads LNHDA; CDR2 reads SQIVND (reference sequence).

CDR3 sequence reads: CASSLRSAGISGNTIYF. The CDR3 nucleotides read TGTGCCAGCAGCTTAAGGTCCGCGGGAATCTCTGGAAACACCATATATTTT. V gene TRBV11-3 combines with J gene TRBJ1-3; D is unclear. There are 17 residues in the CDR3. Germline V CDR1 and CDR2: SGHNT, YENEEA. Trimming took off 2 bases at V and 0 bases at J, with 14 bases between the two ends.

On this clone itself: Additional DNA sequences in this sample encode the identical CDR3. The V gene is TRBV9, the J gene TRBJ2-5; D not certain. Trimming removed 0 bases at V and 2 bases at J, with 5 bases between. Germline values: CDR1 SGDLS, CDR2 YYNGEE. The CDR3 has 13 amino acids. CDR3 region: CASSVAHQETQYF. CDR3 DNA sequence: TGTGCCAGCAGCGTAGCACATCAAGAGACCCAGTACTTC.

This chain connects TRBV7-9 to TRBJ2-7; weak D call: TRBD2 (6 bases). There are 14 residues in the CDR3. V lost 5 bases and J 1 base, leaving 12 bases between the germline ends. The V gene's germline CDR1 is SEHNR and CDR2 FQNEAQ (reference sequence). The CDR3 region is CASSPGGASYEQYF. The CDR3 bases are TGTGCCAGCAGCCCCGGCGGGGCTTCCTACGAGCAGTACTTC. Combining the CDR3 with reference TRBV7-9 and TRBJ2-7 gives the whole variable domain DTGVSQNPRHKITKRGQNVTFRCDPISEHNRLYWYRQTLGQGPEFLTYFQNEAQLEKSRLLSDRFSAERPKGSFSTLEIQRTEQGDSAMYLCASSPGGASYEQYFGPGTRLTVT.

This sequence joins TRBV15 and TRBJ2-3; 9 positions agree with TRBD1. After removal of 7 bases from V and 7 bases from J, the junction contained 9 bases not matched to a gene. This CDR3 contains 14 residues. Germline V CDR1 and CDR2: LNHNV, YYDKDF (reference sequence). In DNA, the CDR3 is TGTGCCACCACCGAGGACAGGGGCCTAAATACGCAGTATTTT. This translates into CATTEDRGLNTQYF.

V gene TRBV19 combines with J gene TRBJ1-1; D not certain. The V and J ends lost 3 bases and 3 bases respectively, with 2 bases between them. Germline V lookup: CDR1 LNHDA, CDR2 SQIVND (reference sequence). CDR3 length: 11 amino acids. CDR3 sequence (DNA): TGTGCCAGTAGTATTGACACTGAAGCTTTCTTT. It is translated as CASSIDTEAFF.

The chain uses TRBV7-9 and TRBJ1-6, with TRBD1 as a possible D gene (5 bases). The CDR3 is 13 amino acids. Germline V gene data show CDR1 as SEHNR and CDR2 as FQNEAQ (reference sequence). With 1 base removed from V and 14 bases from J, the gap between germline ends came to 12 bases. This chain's CDR3 is CASSLGVEGALHF. In nucleotides, the CDR3 is TGTGCCAGCAGCTTAGGAGTCGAAGGGGCCCTCCACTTT.

V and J are TRBV5-1 and TRBJ1-1; TRBD1 is a possible D gene (5 bases). Between the trimmed V and J ends, which lost 4 bases and 4 bases, there was a span of 14 bases. The germline CDR1 and CDR2 sequences are SGHRS and YFSETQ. The CDR3 has 14 residues. CDR3 in DNA: TGCGCCAGCAGCCCCTTGGGGGGGACCACTGAAGCTTTCTTT. The encoded protein is CASSPLGGTTEAFF.

V gene TRBV6-6 combines with J gene TRBJ1-1; 11 bases are shared with TRBD1. The CDR3 loop spans 15 amino acids. J lost 3 bases, V lost 6 bases, and 6 bases had no gene match. The germline gives CDR1 MNHNY, CDR2 SVGAGI (reference sequence). This CDR3 is CASRLRDRGDTEAFF. DNA of the CDR3: TGTGCCAGCAGGCTCCGGGACAGGGGGGACACTGAAGCTTTCTTT.

The rearrangement joins TRBV5-1 to TRBJ2-5; D is unresolved. Germline V CDR1 and CDR2: SGHRS, YFSETQ. The CDR3 length is 14 residues. V was shortened by 2 bases and J by 4 bases, with 12 bases between the two germline ends. For the CDR3, the DNA is TGCGCCAGCAGCTTTCGGGCAGAAACAGAGACCCAGTACTTC. It specifies CASSFRAETETQYF.

This clone was seen only a few times. The chain combines TRBV27 with TRBJ1-4; 7 nucleotides agree with TRBD1. CDR3 size: 14 residues. V lost 5 bases to trimming and J lost 11 bases; unmatched junction nucleotides: 11. Germline lookup yields CDR1 MNHEY and CDR2 SMNVEV (reference sequence). CDR3 amino acids: CASSPQGVVGKLFF. The CDR3 DNA is TGTGCCAGCAGTCCCCAGGGGGTTGTCGGTAAACTGTTTTTT. Full variable domain (remainder filled in from reference TRBV27 and TRBJ1-4): EAQVTQNPRYLITVTGKKLTVTCSQNMNHEYMSWYRQDPGLGLRQIYYSMNVEVTDKGDVPEGYKVSRKEKRNFPLILESPSPNQTSLYFCASSPQGVVGKLFFGSGTQLSVL.

Comments on this clone: The junction departs from germline at one end; a sequencing error may be responsible. The CDR3 reads CASSEIGGSSNEQYF. The CDR3 region has the DNA TGTGCCAGCAGTGAAATAGGCGGGAGCTCCAACGAGCAGTACTTC. This rearrangement joins TRBV25-1 to TRBJ2-7; 7 positions match TRBD2. Per germline, CDR1 MGHDK and CDR2 SYGVNS. This CDR3 has 15 amino acids.

This clone was counted once. The CDR3 sequence: CASSTGEGANVLTF. CDR3 DNA: TGTGCCAGTAGCACAGGGGAAGGGGCCAACGTCCTGACTTTC. This sequence joins TRBV19 and TRBJ2-6; 7 bases match TRBD1. CDR3 length: 14 residues. Germline CDR1 is LNHDA and CDR2 is SQIVND (reference sequence). With V trimmed by 6 bases and J by 4 bases, 3 bases remained unmatched.

The chain carries TRBV28 and TRBJ2-7; 9 bases map to TRBD1. The length of the CDR3 is 13 residues. Looked up from germline, CDR1 is MDHEN and CDR2 is SYDVKM. V lost 10 bases and J lost 3; bases outside the gene matches: 7. CDR3 sequence: CAIRQGVYYEQYF. The CDR3 bases are TGTGCCATACGACAGGGGGTCTACTACGAGCAGTACTTC.

This clone was recorded a few times. The chain uses TRBV19 and TRBJ1-5, with D unclear. The CDR3 runs 14 residues. V lost 3 bases, J lost 10 bases, and 16 bases lay in between. Germline CDR1 LNHDA, CDR2 SQIVND (reference sequence). CDR3 in DNA: TGTGCCAGTAGTATCCGGGCCGCGGGTGTACCCCAGCATTTT. As protein: CASSIRAAGVPQHF.

This chain joins TRBV2 and TRBJ2-3, with D perhaps matching TRBD1 or TRBD2 (5 bases each). The germline CDR1 and CDR2 sequences are SNHLY and FYNNEI. This CDR3 contains 13 residues. V dropped 4 bases and J dropped 7 bases, with 12 bases sitting between them. In DNA, the CDR3 is TGTGCCAGCAGTGCCACGGGACCAAATACGCAGTATTTT. This codes for CASSATGPNTQYF. Full variable domain (remainder filled in from reference TRBV2 and TRBJ2-3): EPEVTQTPSHQVTQMGQEVILRCVPISNHLYFYWYRQILGQKVEFLVSFYNNEISEKSEIFDDQFSVERPDGSNFTLKIRSTKLEDSAMYFCASSATGPNTQYFGPGTRLTVL.

The chain has TRBV10-3 and TRBJ2-3; D not resolved. Germline CDR1 and CDR2: ENHRY and SYGVKD. The V end lost 4 bases, the J end lost 3 bases, and 5 bases lay between the germline ends. The CDR3 contains 12 residues. The CDR3 sequence is CAISAGTDTQYF. DNA for the CDR3: TGTGCCATCAGTGCTGGAACAGATACGCAGTATTTT.

This clone showed up just once. V is TRBV11-2 and J is TRBJ1-5, with D possibly TRBD1 on 5 matching bases. Germline values: CDR1 SGHAT, CDR2 FQNNGV. CDR3 length: 13 amino acids. The V and J ends lost 9 bases and 4 bases respectively, with 13 bases between them. The CDR3 spells CARQVSANQPQHF. The CDR3 nucleotides are TGTGCCAGACAGGTTTCAGCGAATCAGCCCCAGCATTTT.

The V and J genes are TRBV5-4 and TRBJ1-2; D is undetermined. This CDR3 has 14 amino acids. V lost 3 bases to trimming and J lost 4 bases, with 13 bases between them. Germline V gives CDR1 SGHNT, CDR2 YYREEE (reference sequence). CDR3 nucleotides: TGTGCCAGCAGCTCAGACCCCGGCGGCTATGGCTACACCTTC. Amino acids: CASSSDPGGYGYTF.

The chain links TRBV5-1 to TRBJ2-5; TRBD1 might be the D (5 bases). This CDR3 is 16 amino acids long. Trimming removed 0 bases from V and 2 bases from J, with 14 bases in between. CDR1 is SGHRS and CDR2 is YFSETQ in the germline V gene. The CDR3 coding sequence is TGCGCCAGCAGCTTGGGGCTTCAGGGTGGTCAAGAGACCCAGTACTTC. It is translated as CASSLGLQGGQETQYF.

Comment on this clone: The same CDR3 can be traced to other DNA sequences in this sample. This chain links TRBV2 with TRBJ2-2, with unresolved D. This CDR3 is built from 11 residues. Germline lookup yields CDR1 SNHLY and CDR2 FYNNEI. V gave up 6 bases and J gave up 5 bases, with 4 bases separating them. CDR3 nucleotides: TGTGCCAGCAGGAGGACCGGGGAGCTGTTTTTT. Translation: CASRRTGELFF.

This chain connects TRBV5-6 to TRBJ1-4; maybe TRBD1 (5 bases). This CDR3 contains 16 residues. CDR1 is SGHDT and CDR2 is YYEEEE in the germline V gene. The V end lost 1 base, the J end lost 8 bases, and 18 bases lay between the germline ends. The chain's CDR3 is CASSLTGGPNREKLFF. DNA for the CDR3: TGTGCCAGCAGCTTGACTGGGGGACCCAATCGGGAAAAACTGTTTTTT.